This T cell receptor beta chain was observed in a study of CD8 T cells in Susac syndrome. This clonotype appeared once. Random hexamers were used to reverse transcribe an amount of about 0.45 to 1 ug RNA. The method of amplification for TCR beta CDR3 was immunoSEQ multiplex PCR, covering 54 Vbeta and 13 Jbeta. MiXCR, run by TCRdb on the immunoSEQ multiplex PCR reads, gives a single entry per CDR3 protein. The sample has about 120,000 distinct CDR3 sequences; about 95% are singletons. The sample was CD4+ T cells from PBMCs. The TCR originated in a human donor in good health.

The CDR3 sequence: CASSKTSGGGSEQYF. CDR3 nucleotides: TGTGCCAGCAGTAAGACTAGCGGGGGCGGGTCCGAGCAGTACTTC. This chain uses TRBV6-6 with TRBJ2-7; 12 bases agree with TRBD2. This CDR3 is 15 amino acids long. The J segment lost 6 bases and the V segment lost 5 bases, leaving 8 bases of the junction unmatched. Germline values: CDR1 MNHNY, CDR2 SVGAGI (reference sequence).